These 24 T cell receptor beta chains share one sample of origin, sequenced in a study of blood T cell repertoires in COVID-19. Produced via immunoSEQ multiplex PCR; TCRdb's table is partial and in-frame only. This sample has 120,000 to 150,000 clones, with around 90% found just once. The sequencing input was peripheral blood. All receptors come from a human donor in a cohort sampled during active COVID-19.

The chain employs TRBV9 and TRBJ1-4; 7 bases agree with TRBD1. The J segment lost 5 bases and the V segment lost 3 bases, leaving 4 bases of the junction unmatched. The CDR3 sequence is 14 residues long. Germline V gene lookup returns CDR1 SGDLS and CDR2 YYNGEE. CDR3 in amino acids: CASSETGRNEKLFF. The CDR3 nucleotides read TGTGCCAGCAGCGAGACAGGGAGAAATGAAAAACTGTTTTTT.

Points on this clone: At the DNA level, this CDR3 is encoded by other sequences in the same sample as well. This chain uses TRBV9 with TRBJ1-5, with D perhaps TRBD1 (5 bases). The germline V gene has CDR1 SGDLS and CDR2 YYNGEE. CDR3 length: 14 amino acids. Trimming cost V 0 bases and J 1 base, with 5 bases left between them. The CDR3: CASSVGQSNQPQHF. For the CDR3, the DNA is TGTGCCAGCAGCGTAGGACAGAGCAATCAGCCCCAGCATTTT.

The chain joins TRBV6-6 to TRBJ2-4, with D hard to call. Germline V gene lookup returns CDR1 MNHNY and CDR2 SVGAGI (reference sequence). The length of the CDR3 is 13 residues. The V gene lost 6 bases and the J gene lost 5 bases, with 11 bases spanning the gap. The CDR3 loop reads CASSPVLQNIQYF. The CDR3 nucleotides are TGTGCCAGCAGCCCCGTCCTCCAAAACATTCAGTACTTC.

This clone turned up a few times. V and J are TRBV4-1 and TRBJ2-5, with 9 bases that match TRBD2. The CDR3 extends over 17 amino acids. The junction had 9 bases not matched to a gene; V was cut back by 1 base and J by 3 bases. From germline, CDR1 is MGHRA and CDR2 YSYEKL. CDR3 coding DNA: TGCGCCAGCAGCCAAGGCCGGCTAGCGGGGACCGAAGAGACCCAGTACTTC. It translates to CASSQGRLAGTEETQYF.

This chain joins TRBV25-1 and TRBJ1-6, with unresolved D. V lost 0 bases and J 2 bases, leaving 5 bases between the germline ends. CDR1 MGHDK and CDR2 SYGVNS come from the germline V gene. This CDR3 has 15 residues. This CDR3 is CASSEYRAYNSPLHF. DNA of the CDR3: TGTGCCAGCAGTGAATATCGGGCCTATAATTCACCCCTCCACTTT.

A single count supports this clone. The CDR3 loop is CASSYSRGNTEAFF. CDR3 bases: TGTGCCAGTAGTTACAGCAGGGGGAACACTGAAGCTTTCTTT. The chain couples TRBV19 to TRBJ1-1, with D perhaps TRBD1 (6 bases). Germline V gene data show CDR1 as LNHDA and CDR2 as SQIVND (reference sequence). The V gene lost 5 bases and the J gene lost 1 base, with 11 bases spanning the gap. CDR3 length: 14 residues.

The chain is built from TRBV6-5 and TRBJ1-5, with D perhaps matching TRBD1 (5 bases). The CDR3 length is 13 residues. V was pared by 5 bases and J by 5 bases, with 10 bases between. Germline assignment: CDR1 MNHEY and CDR2 SVGAGI. Here the CDR3 reads CASSQGGDQPQHF. DNA of the CDR3: TGTGCCAGCAGTCAGGGTGGAGATCAGCCCCAGCATTTT.

The chain couples TRBV6-6 to TRBJ2-5, with a possible D match to TRBD1 (6 bases). Trimming cost V 3 bases and J 3 bases, with 11 bases left between them. Per the germline V gene, CDR1 is MNHNY and CDR2 is SVGAGI (reference sequence). This CDR3 contains 14 residues. The CDR3 reads CASSYRDTKETQYF. The CDR3 nucleotides are TGTGCCAGCAGTTATAGGGACACGAAAGAGACCCAGTACTTC.

The V and J genes are TRBV19 and TRBJ2-7, with TRBD2 matching 11 bases. The germline V gene encodes CDR1 LNHDA and CDR2 SQIVND (reference sequence). The V segment lost 2 bases and the J segment 6 bases; nucleotides outside the gene matches: 3. There are 14 residues in the CDR3. CDR3 DNA: TGTGCCAGTAGTATATTAGCGGGGGGGAGCGAGCAGTACTTC. This sequence encodes CASSILAGGSEQYF.

The chain joins TRBV29-1 to TRBJ1-2; D is perhaps TRBD1 (6 bases). The CDR3 spans 14 residues. Trimming took off 0 bases at V and 7 bases at J, with 15 bases between the two ends. Germline V gene sequence: CDR1 SQVTM, CDR2 ANQGSEA. CDR3 sequence: CSVEDFGGRGGYTF. CDR3 nucleotides: TGCAGCGTTGAAGATTTCGGGGGGCGCGGTGGCTACACCTTC. Combining the CDR3 with reference TRBV29-1 and TRBJ1-2 gives the whole variable domain SAVISQKPSRDICQRGTSLTIQCQVDSQVTMMFWYRQQPGQSLTLIATANQGSEATYESGFVIDKFPISRPNLTFSTLTVSNMSPEDSSIYLCSVEDFGGRGGYTFGSGTRLTVV.

The chain has TRBV27 and TRBJ2-5; weak D call: TRBD1 (6 bases). Germline V gives CDR1 MNHEY, CDR2 SMNVEV (reference sequence). The V end lost 8 bases, the J end lost 5 bases, and 18 bases lay between the germline ends. The CDR3 runs 14 residues. CDR3 sequence reads: CASRWLGAGETQYF. In DNA, the CDR3 is TGTGCCAGCCGCTGGTTGGGGGCCGGTGAGACCCAGTACTTC.

This chain connects TRBV5-6 to TRBJ1-2; 9 bases are shared with TRBD1. V gave up 0 bases and J gave up 2 bases; unmatched junction bases: 2. This CDR3 is 15 amino acids long. The V gene's germline CDR1 is SGHDT and CDR2 YYEEEE. The CDR3 protein is CASSLAGQGNYGYTF. The CDR3 DNA reads as TGTGCCAGCAGCTTGGCAGGACAGGGGAACTATGGCTACACCTTC. The complete variable domain, with remaining parts taken from reference TRBV5-6 and TRBJ1-2, reads DAGVTQSPTHLIKTRGQQVTLRCSPKSGHDTVSWYQQALGQGPQFIFQYYEEEERQRGNFPDRFSGHQFPNYSSELNVNALLLGDSALYLCASSLAGQGNYGYTFGSGTRLTVV.

This chain joins TRBV7-2 and TRBJ2-7; possible D gene TRBD2, 7 bases. Trimming took off 2 bases at V and 1 base at J, with 12 bases between the two ends. The CDR3 totals 15 residues. The germline gives CDR1 SGHTA, CDR2 FQGNSA. In DNA, the CDR3 is TGTGCCAGCAGCTTATGGCGGGGGCCTTCCTACGAGCAGTACTTC. It is translated as CASSLWRGPSYEQYF.

J is TRBJ2-7 and V is TRBV19; D uncertain. Trimming stripped 1 base from V and 2 bases from J, with 6 bases between. Germline assignment: CDR1 LNHDA and CDR2 SQIVND (reference sequence). The CDR3 runs 13 residues. CDR3 DNA: TGTGCCAGTAGTATAGGTCTTACCTACGAGCAGTACTTC. This sequence encodes CASSIGLTYEQYF.

V usage is TRBV6-6 and J usage is TRBJ1-2, with 10 positions matching TRBD1. From germline, CDR1 is MNHNY and CDR2 SVGAGI (reference sequence). V shed 6 bases and J 14 bases; nucleotides not matched to a gene: 9. This CDR3 spans 12 amino acids. The CDR3 region has the DNA TGTGCCAGCAGCACAAGGGACAGGGGTAAAACCTTC. Translated, it gives CASSTRDRGKTF.

The chain links TRBV9 to TRBJ2-7; 7 bases align to TRBD1. Germline CDR1 and CDR2: SGDLS and YYNGEE. V dropped 4 bases and J dropped 4; count of bases not matched to a gene: 11. This CDR3 comprises 15 residues. CDR3 bases: TGTGCCAGCAGCCCGGCAGCAGGGGGTACGTACGAGCAGTACTTC. Translated, it gives CASSPAAGGTYEQYF.

The chain joins TRBV7-2 to TRBJ2-7; possible D gene TRBD1, 5 bases. Germline CDR1 SGHTA, CDR2 FQGNSA. The CDR3 runs 14 residues. The V and J ends lost 1 base and 1 base respectively, with 8 bases between them. The CDR3 region has the DNA TGTGCCAGCAGCTTAGTGCAGGGTTCCTACGAGCAGTACTTC. As protein: CASSLVQGSYEQYF.

This chain connects TRBV2 to TRBJ1-2, with 12 bases identical to TRBD1. J lost 4 bases, V lost 6 bases, and 6 bases had no gene match. This CDR3 region has 15 residues. Germline V gives CDR1 SNHLY, CDR2 FYNNEI. CDR3: CASRGDRGLVYGYTF. CDR3 nucleotide sequence: TGTGCCAGCAGAGGGGACAGGGGGCTTGTCTATGGCTACACCTTC. Looking up the rest from reference TRBV2 and TRBJ1-2 gives the full variable domain: EPEVTQTPSHQVTQMGQEVILRCVPISNHLYFYWYRQILGQKVEFLVSFYNNEISEKSEIFDDQFSVERPDGSNFTLKIRSTKLEDSAMYFCASRGDRGLVYGYTFGSGTRLTVV.

The chain combines TRBV14 with TRBJ2-5; D might be TRBD2 (5 bases). Per the germline V gene, CDR1 is SGHDN and CDR2 is FVKESK. V was pared by 3 bases and J by 2 bases, with 7 bases between. The CDR3 loop spans 13 amino acids. CDR3 sequence reads: CASSQGVQETQYF. DNA for the CDR3: TGTGCCAGCAGCCAGGGAGTTCAAGAGACCCAGTACTTC.

CDR3 residues: CASSPRASGGPQETQYF. The CDR3, as DNA: TGTGCCAGCAGCCCCCGGGCTAGCGGGGGGCCCCAAGAGACCCAGTACTTC. J is TRBJ2-5 and V is TRBV11-2; 11 nucleotides line up with TRBD2. V gave up 5 bases and J gave up 1 base; unmatched junction bases: 9. The CDR3 extends over 17 amino acids. Germline V gene data show CDR1 as SGHAT and CDR2 as FQNNGV.

Comment on this clone: The identical CDR3 is also encoded by other nucleotide sequences in the sample. This chain joins TRBV12-3 or TRBV12-4 and TRBJ1-2, with D unresolved. V lost 4 bases and J 1 base, leaving 7 bases between the germline ends. This CDR3 is 13 amino acids long. The CDR3: CASSSQVNYGYTF. The CDR3 DNA reads as TGTGCCAGCAGTTCTCAGGTTAACTATGGCTACACCTTC.

V is TRBV10-3 and J is TRBJ2-1; 12 bases are a match to TRBD1. J gave up 9 bases and V 3 bases, and 6 bases lay outside the gene matches. Germline values: CDR1 ENHRY, CDR2 SYGVKD. The CDR3 totals 15 residues. This chain's CDR3 is CAISDEGTGGSEQFF. DNA of the CDR3: TGTGCCATCAGTGATGAGGGGACAGGGGGCTCTGAGCAGTTCTTC.

The genes are TRBV19 and TRBJ2-1; 8 nucleotides align to TRBD2. This CDR3 is 14 amino acids long. The germline CDR1 and CDR2 sequences are LNHDA and SQIVND (reference sequence). Trimming removed 6 bases from V and 10 bases from J; junction bases left unmatched: 11. The CDR3 sequence: CASSVGGGPGEQFF. The CDR3 coding sequence is TGTGCCAGTAGCGTCGGCGGGGGGCCGGGCGAGCAGTTCTTC.

The chain recombines TRBV30 with TRBJ2-3; TRBD1 matches at 7 bases. The germline CDR1 and CDR2 sequences are GTSNPN and SVGIG (reference sequence). The V segment lost 4 bases and the J segment 6 bases; nucleotides outside the gene matches: 7. This CDR3 spans 13 amino acids. This chain's CDR3 is CAWNQGVTDTQYF. The DNA of the CDR3 is TGTGCCTGGAATCAGGGGGTTACGGATACGCAGTATTTT.